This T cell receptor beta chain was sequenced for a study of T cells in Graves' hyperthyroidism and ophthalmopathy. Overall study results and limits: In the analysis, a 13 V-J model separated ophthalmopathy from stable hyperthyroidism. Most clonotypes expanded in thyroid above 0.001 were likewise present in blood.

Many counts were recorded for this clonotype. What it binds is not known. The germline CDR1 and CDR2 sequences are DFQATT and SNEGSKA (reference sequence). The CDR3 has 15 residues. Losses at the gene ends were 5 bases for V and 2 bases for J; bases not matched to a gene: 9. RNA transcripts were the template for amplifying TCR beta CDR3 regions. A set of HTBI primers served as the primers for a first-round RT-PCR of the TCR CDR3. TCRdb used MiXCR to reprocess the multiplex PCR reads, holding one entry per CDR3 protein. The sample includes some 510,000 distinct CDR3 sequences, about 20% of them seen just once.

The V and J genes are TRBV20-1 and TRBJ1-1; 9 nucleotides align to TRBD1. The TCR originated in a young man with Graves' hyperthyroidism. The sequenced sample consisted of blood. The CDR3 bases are TGCAGTGCTGCGGGGGACAGGGTGGGAAACACTGAAGCTTTCTTT. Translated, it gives CSAAGDRVGNTEAFF.